This TCR beta chain was identified during a study of CD8 T cells in ankylosing spondylitis. Study results and limitations: Disease-linked clones were reportedly significantly enriched in matched ankylosing spondylitis synovial fluid. In ankylosing spondylitis blood, a motif of seven or eight highly homologous TCR beta variants appeared characteristic.

Trimming took 1 base from V and 7 from J, leaving 19 bases between them. There are 16 residues in the CDR3. The V gene's germline CDR1 is SEHNR and CDR2 FQNEAQ (reference sequence). This clonotype showed up many times. Its antigen is unknown. TCRdb re-called the 5' RACE reads with MiXCR, one entry per CDR3 protein. The sample holds about 130,000 distinct CDR3 sequences, 5.5% to 7.5% seen once. Material for sequencing was blood, either unsorted or a sorted T cell fraction (not recorded which). The receptor was isolated from a female donor with ankylosing spondylitis or in good health (not recorded which). The rearrangement joins TRBV7-9 to TRBJ2-5; no clear D. This CDR3 reads CASSLEIGRGNATQYF. The CDR3, as DNA: TGTGCCAGCAGCTTAGAGATCGGACGTGGTAATGCGACCCAGTACTTC. The whole variable domain, filled in from reference TRBV7-9 and TRBJ2-5, reads DTGVSQNPRHKITKRGQNVTFRCDPISEHNRLYWYRQTLGQGPEFLTYFQNEAQLEKSRLLSDRFSAERPKGSFSTLEIQRTEQGDSAMYLCASSLEIGRGNATQYFGPGTRLLVL.